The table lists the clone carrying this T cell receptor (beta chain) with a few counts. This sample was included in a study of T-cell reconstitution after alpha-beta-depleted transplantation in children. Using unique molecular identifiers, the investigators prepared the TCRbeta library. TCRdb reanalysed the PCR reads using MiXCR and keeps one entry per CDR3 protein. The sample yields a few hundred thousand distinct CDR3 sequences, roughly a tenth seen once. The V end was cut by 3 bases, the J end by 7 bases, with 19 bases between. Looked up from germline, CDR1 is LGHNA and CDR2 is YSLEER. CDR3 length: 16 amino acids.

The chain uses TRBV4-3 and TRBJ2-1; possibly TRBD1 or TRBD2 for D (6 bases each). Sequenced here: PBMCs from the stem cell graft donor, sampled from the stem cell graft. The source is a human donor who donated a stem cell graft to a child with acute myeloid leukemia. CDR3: CASSQGRLQGRNEQFF. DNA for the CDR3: TGCGCCAGCAGCCAGGGGAGGTTACAGGGACGAAATGAGCAGTTCTTC.